This entry lists 31 T cell receptor beta chains sequenced from one sample in a study of blood T cell repertoires in COVID-19. Measured with immunoSEQ multiplex PCR; TCRdb has only the in-frame clones, and not every one. The data contain a few hundred thousand clones, 86% of them singletons. The specimen was peripheral blood. Receptor source: a woman aged 30 to 39 with active or convalescent COVID-19.

This rearrangement joins TRBV19 to TRBJ1-5, with 9 positions matching TRBD1. Germline V gives CDR1 LNHDA, CDR2 SQIVND (reference sequence). The length of the CDR3 is 14 residues. J lost 11 bases, V lost 4 bases, and 9 bases had no gene match. The CDR3 sequence: CASSTDRGGVAQHF. The CDR3, as DNA: TGTGCCAGTAGTACGGACAGGGGTGGTGTGGCCCAGCATTTT.

The CDR3 spells CASRRESSNYGYTF. CDR3 sequence (DNA): TGTGCCAGCCGCAGGGAAAGTTCTAACTATGGCTACACCTTC. The chain recombines TRBV28 with TRBJ1-2; D may be TRBD1 (5 bases). The germline CDR1 and CDR2 sequences are MDHEN and SYDVKM. The V and J ends lost 8 bases and 0 bases respectively, with 13 bases between them. The CDR3 totals 14 residues.

V gene TRBV29-1 combines with J gene TRBJ1-1; no firm D call. The V gene's germline CDR1 is SQVTM and CDR2 ANQGSEA. Trimming took off 4 bases at V and 2 bases at J, with 5 bases between the two ends. CDR3 length: 11 residues. CDR3 sequence (DNA): TGCAGCGTTGGGCCCAACACTGAAGCTTTCTTT. Its translation: CSVGPNTEAFF.

The genes are TRBV7-8 and TRBJ1-2; D is possibly TRBD1 (5 bases). The V gene lost 4 bases and the J gene lost 6 bases, with 12 bases spanning the gap. CDR3 length equals 13 residues. CDR1 and CDR2 (germline): SGHVS, FQNEAQ. In DNA form, the CDR3 reads TGTGCCAGCAGCTACTCCGGGGGTCATGGCTACACCTTC. This codes for CASSYSGGHGYTF.

The chain couples TRBV7-9 to TRBJ1-2; weak D call: TRBD1 (5 bases). CDR1 and CDR2 (germline): SEHNR, FQNEAQ (reference sequence). The CDR3 is 14 amino acids. V was clipped by 2 bases and J by 5 bases, with 12 bases between them. In nucleotides, the CDR3 is TGTGCCAGCAGCTTACCCCGGGAGGGGTATGGCTACACCTTC. This codes for CASSLPREGYGYTF. Using reference TRBV7-9 and TRBJ1-2 for the parts outside the CDR3, the full variable domain is DTGVSQNPRHKITKRGQNVTFRCDPISEHNRLYWYRQTLGQGPEFLTYFQNEAQLEKSRLLSDRFSAERPKGSFSTLEIQRTEQGDSAMYLCASSLPREGYGYTFGSGTRLTVV.

The chain is built from TRBV5-1 and TRBJ2-7; D unresolved. The V end was cut by 4 bases, the J end by 6 bases, with 14 bases between. CDR3 length: 13 amino acids. Germline CDR1 SGHRS, CDR2 YFSETQ. The CDR3 spells CASSPDTLGEQYF. In nucleotides, the CDR3 is TGCGCCAGCAGCCCTGACACCTTAGGCGAGCAGTACTTC.

The CDR3 sequence is CASSRLAGGRDTQYF. The CDR3 nucleotides read TGTGCCAGCAGCCGACTAGCGGGGGGGAGGGATACGCAGTATTTT. The rearrangement uses TRBV6-2 or TRBV6-3 and TRBJ2-3; 14 positions agree with TRBD2. Germline CDR1 reads MNHEY; CDR2 reads SVGEGT. This CDR3 spans 15 amino acids. Trimming removed 6 bases from V and 6 bases from J; junction bases left unmatched: 5.

The chain has TRBV7-8 and TRBJ1-1; TRBD1 matches at 7 bases. This CDR3 contains 14 residues. Trimming took 5 bases from V and 0 from J; bases not matched to a gene: 3. The germline gives CDR1 SGHVS, CDR2 FQNEAQ. The CDR3 reads CASSKGGVNTEAFF. The DNA of the CDR3 is TGTGCCAGCAGCAAAGGGGGCGTGAACACTGAAGCTTTCTTT.

Only one count was recorded for this clone. The gene calls are TRBV18 and TRBJ2-7, with 7 bases that match TRBD2. Germline CDR1 KGHSH, CDR2 LQKENI. V was pared by 3 bases and J by 1 base, with 9 bases of the junction left unmatched. The CDR3 spans 16 residues. CDR3 region: CASSPDMGGLSYEQYF. In DNA, the CDR3 is TGTGCCAGCTCACCTGATATGGGGGGACTATCCTACGAGCAGTACTTC.

The chain links TRBV30 to TRBJ2-7, with a tentative D call TRBD2 (6 bases). Germline values: CDR1 GTSNPN, CDR2 SVGIG (reference sequence). Deletions cut 2 bases from V and 7 bases from J, with 24 bases between. The CDR3 is 16 amino acids. The DNA of the CDR3 is TGTGCCTGGAGTCCCTCCGGTTGGCAGGGAGGTCGGGAGCAGTACTTC. Translation: CAWSPSGWQGGREQYF.

The chain uses TRBV7-2 and TRBJ1-3; unclear D gene. The ends were cut back, 6 bases at V and 1 base at J, with 7 bases in the middle. The CDR3 totals 13 residues. In germline, CDR1 is SGHTA, CDR2 FQGNSA. The CDR3 DNA reads TGTGCCAGCAGAGAGGGATCTGGAAACACCATATATTTT. It translates to CASREGSGNTIYF.

In this sample, this clone turned up once. The chain couples TRBV19 to TRBJ1-5; TRBD1 might be the D (5 bases). The V end lost 2 bases, the J end lost 0 bases, and 11 bases lay between the germline ends. This CDR3 contains 16 residues. Germline V gene sequence: CDR1 LNHDA, CDR2 SQIVND (reference sequence). The CDR3 region has the DNA TGTGCCAGTAGTATACGCGGACAAGATAGCAATCAGCCCCAGCATTTT. This encodes CASSIRGQDSNQPQHF.

The J gene is TRBJ1-6, the V gene TRBV7-3; 10 bases match TRBD1. Germline CDR1 is SGHTA and CDR2 is FQGTGA. This CDR3 is built from 15 residues. The junction had 5 bases not matched to a gene; V was cut back by 6 bases and J by 6 bases. The CDR3 sequence: CASRAGTGVNSPLHF. CDR3 in DNA: TGTGCCAGCAGGGCCGGGACAGGGGTTAATTCACCCCTCCACTTT.

This rearrangement joins TRBV24-1 to TRBJ1-5; D is ambiguous. V gave up 3 bases and J gave up 9 bases, with 14 bases separating them. Looked up from germline, CDR1 is KGHDR and CDR2 is SFDVKD. The CDR3 covers 14 residues. The CDR3 protein is CATSDPPSGRPQHF. In DNA form, the CDR3 reads TGTGCCACCAGTGATCCCCCATCAGGCAGGCCCCAGCATTTT.

The V gene is TRBV6-2 or TRBV6-3, the J gene TRBJ2-1, with 12 bases matching TRBD2. CDR1 and CDR2 (germline): MNHEY, SVGEGT. The CDR3 contains 18 residues. Trimming took 2 bases from V and 4 from J; bases not matched to a gene: 9. CDR3 residues: CASSYAILAGGAYNEQFF. The CDR3 DNA is TGTGCCAGCAGTTACGCAATACTAGCGGGGGGAGCATACAATGAGCAGTTCTTC.

The rearrangement joins TRBV24-1 to TRBJ1-2; D ambiguous. CDR3 size: 12 residues. Germline values: CDR1 KGHDR, CDR2 SFDVKD. V shed 1 base and J shed 9 bases, with 8 bases lying between them. The DNA of the CDR3 is TGTGCCACCAGTGATTTTCAGGCCCGCTACACCTTC. It specifies CATSDFQARYTF.

This clone was seen only a few times. This chain uses TRBV6-2 or TRBV6-3 with TRBJ1-6, with D perhaps TRBD1 (5 bases). The V end lost 3 bases, the J end lost 3 bases, and 12 bases lay between the germline ends. The CDR3 runs 16 residues. Germline V CDR1 and CDR2: MNHEY, SVGEGT. The CDR3 here is CASSYIDRIYNSPLHF. For the CDR3, the DNA is TGTGCCAGCAGTTATATCGACAGAATCTATAATTCACCCCTCCACTTT.

The chain uses TRBV28 and TRBJ1-6; D is perhaps TRBD1 (5 bases). Trimming left V 6 bases short and J 10 bases short, with 13 bases between. The CDR3 runs to 13 residues. In germline, CDR1 is MDHEN, CDR2 SYDVKM. CDR3 sequence reads: CASSVKGASPLHF. For the CDR3, the DNA is TGTGCCAGCAGCGTGAAAGGGGCCTCACCCCTCCACTTT.

The chain couples TRBV10-3 to TRBJ2-1, with 10 bases aligning to TRBD2. Trimming removed 3 bases from V and 15 bases from J; junction bases left unmatched: 14. Germline V CDR1 and CDR2: ENHRY, SYGVKD. This CDR3 spans 15 amino acids. Here the CDR3 DNA reads TGTGCCATCAGTGAAGTGAGTACTAGCGGGGTCGGTCGGTTCTTC. Amino acid sequence: CAISEVSTSGVGRFF.

V gene TRBV11-3 combines with J gene TRBJ2-2; a weak D match, TRBD2 (5 bases). Germline CDR1 and CDR2: SGHNT and YENEEA. Trimming removed 4 bases from V and 6 bases from J, with 9 bases in between. The length of the CDR3 is 13 residues. CDR3 in amino acids: CASSSRVSGELFF. The DNA for the CDR3 is TGTGCCAGCAGCTCGAGGGTGTCCGGGGAGCTGTTTTTT.

The V gene is TRBV10-3, the J gene TRBJ2-3; 7 bases match TRBD2. CDR3 length equals 14 residues. V lost 6 bases to trimming and J lost 5 bases; unmatched junction nucleotides: 8. Germline loops: CDR1 ENHRY, CDR2 SYGVKD. The CDR3 coding sequence is TGTGCCATCAGGAAGACTAGCTCGGGAGATACGCAGTATTTT. Translated: CAIRKTSSGDTQYF.

This clone was recorded only once. The rearrangement links TRBV15 to TRBJ1-2, with TRBD1 matching 7 bases. CDR3 length equals 13 residues. Germline V gene lookup returns CDR1 LNHNV and CDR2 YYDKDF (reference sequence). Unmatched junction bases numbered 5, after V lost 8 bases and J lost 2 bases. CDR3 protein: CATPGDSNYGYTF. CDR3 nucleotide sequence: TGTGCCACCCCGGGGGACAGCAACTATGGCTACACCTTC.

This chain joins TRBV19 and TRBJ1-5; D is unclear. V lost 7 bases, J lost 3 bases, and 13 bases lay in between. Germline V gene lookup returns CDR1 LNHDA and CDR2 SQIVND (reference sequence). The CDR3 has 14 residues. The CDR3 coding sequence is TGTGCCAGTATCGAGAAACCCCACAATCAGCCCCAGCATTTT. Amino acids: CASIEKPHNQPQHF. Using reference TRBV19 and TRBJ1-5 for the parts outside the CDR3, the full variable domain is DGGITQSPKYLFRKEGQNVTLSCEQNLNHDAMYWYRQDPGQGLRLIYYSQIVNDFQKGDIAEGYSVSREKKESFPLTVTSAQKNPTAFYLCASIEKPHNQPQHFGDGTRLSIL.

The V gene is TRBV2, the J gene TRBJ2-5; 9 positions agree with TRBD2. Unmatched junction bases numbered 18, after V lost 8 bases and J lost 5 bases. Germline lookup yields CDR1 SNHLY and CDR2 FYNNEI. This CDR3 is built from 17 residues. CDR3 nucleotide sequence: TGTGCCAGCCGGGCGGGAGCGGGGGGTCGGGAAGGGGAGACCCAGTACTTC. It translates to CASRAGAGGREGETQYF. Complete variable domain (other parts from reference TRBV2 and TRBJ2-5): EPEVTQTPSHQVTQMGQEVILRCVPISNHLYFYWYRQILGQKVEFLVSFYNNEISEKSEIFDDQFSVERPDGSNFTLKIRSTKLEDSAMYFCASRAGAGGREGETQYFGPGTRLLVL.

This chain uses TRBV6-5 with TRBJ2-1, with D possibly TRBD1 on 5 matching bases. Germline CDR1 is MNHEY and CDR2 is SVGAGI. The CDR3 spans 15 residues. Trimming removed 0 bases from V and 2 bases from J, with 8 bases in between. In nucleotides, the CDR3 is TGTGCCAGCAGTTACTCGATGGGGCCCTACAATGAGCAGTTCTTC. It yields the protein CASSYSMGPYNEQFF.

The chain carries TRBV7-2 and TRBJ2-3; 14 nucleotides agree with TRBD2. V was clipped by 1 base and J by 2 bases; unmatched bases: 5. Per germline, CDR1 SGHTA and CDR2 FQGNSA. The CDR3 is 18 amino acids. CDR3 DNA sequence: TGTGCCAGCAGCTTAGAGACTAGCGGGGGGGATGACACAGATACGCAGTATTTT. Translated: CASSLETSGGDDTDTQYF.

This sequence joins TRBV6-6 and TRBJ2-3; D remains unclear. The CDR3 has 11 residues. Germline loops: CDR1 MNHNY, CDR2 SVGAGI (reference sequence). V was cut by 4 bases and J by 6 bases, with 5 bases left in between. The CDR3 region is CASSSLDTQYF. The DNA of the CDR3 is TGTGCCAGCAGTTCGTTGGATACGCAGTATTTT.

V is TRBV4-3 and J is TRBJ1-4; unclear D gene. Germline V gene lookup returns CDR1 LGHNA and CDR2 YSLEER. The CDR3 runs 18 residues. The germline V and J ends were trimmed by 1 base and 8 bases, with 23 bases remaining between them. The CDR3 nucleotides are TGCGCCAGCAGCCAAGTCGACGTACGCTCCCGCCCGGGGGAAAAACTGTTTTTT. As protein: CASSQVDVRSRPGEKLFF.

The V call is TRBV6-5, the J call TRBJ1-1, with 9 bases aligning to TRBD1. Germline-derived CDR1 and CDR2 are MNHEY and SVGAGI. With V trimmed by 6 bases and J by 5 bases, 10 bases remained unmatched. The CDR3 spans 15 residues. CDR3 in amino acids: CASSHHRGRGTEAFF. The CDR3 DNA reads as TGTGCCAGCAGCCACCACAGGGGGCGGGGAACTGAAGCTTTCTTT.

The CDR3 nucleotides are TGTGCCAGCAGCCAGTCGGGCGGGGGGCGTGGGGAAGGCTACACCTTC. It is translated as CASSQSGGGRGEGYTF. This chain links TRBV7-2 with TRBJ1-2, with TRBD1 as a possible D gene (6 bases). Per germline, CDR1 SGHTA and CDR2 FQGNSA. The V end lost 5 bases, the J end lost 8 bases, and 24 bases lay between the germline ends. The CDR3 consists of 16 residues.

CDR3 region: CASSLLPGGSYEQYF. The CDR3 DNA reads TGCGCCAGCAGCTTGTTACCGGGGGGGTCCTACGAGCAGTACTTC. The chain links TRBV5-1 to TRBJ2-7; 8 bases fit TRBD2. J lost 1 base, V lost 1 base, and 4 bases had no gene match. The CDR3 sequence is 15 residues long. CDR1 is SGHRS, CDR2 YFSETQ, per germline.